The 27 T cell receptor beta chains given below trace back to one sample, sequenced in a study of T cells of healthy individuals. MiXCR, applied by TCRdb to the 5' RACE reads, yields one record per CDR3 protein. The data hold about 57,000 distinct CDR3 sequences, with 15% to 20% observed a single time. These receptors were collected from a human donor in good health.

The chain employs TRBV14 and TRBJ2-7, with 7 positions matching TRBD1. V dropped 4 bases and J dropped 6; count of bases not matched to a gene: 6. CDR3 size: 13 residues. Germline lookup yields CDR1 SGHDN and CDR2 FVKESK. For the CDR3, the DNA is TGTGCCAGCAGCCCCTTGACAGGGCGCGAGCAGTACTTC. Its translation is CASSPLTGREQYF.

CDR3 loop: CSARDPLSAIDTQYF. As DNA, the CDR3 is TGCAGTGCTAGAGATCCTCTTTCCGCCATCGATACGCAGTATTTT. The chain carries TRBV20-1 and TRBJ2-3; no reliable D call. This CDR3 has 15 residues. Germline CDR1 reads DFQATT; CDR2 reads SNEGSKA (reference sequence). Trimming shortened V by 0 bases and J by 6 bases, and 16 bases separated the two germline ends.

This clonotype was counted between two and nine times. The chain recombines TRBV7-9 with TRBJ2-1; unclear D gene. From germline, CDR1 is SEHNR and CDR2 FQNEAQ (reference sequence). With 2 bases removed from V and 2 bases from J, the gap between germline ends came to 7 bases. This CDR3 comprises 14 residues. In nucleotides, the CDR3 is TGTGCCAGCAGCTTACTGGGTGCCTACAATGAGCAGTTCTTC. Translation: CASSLLGAYNEQFF.

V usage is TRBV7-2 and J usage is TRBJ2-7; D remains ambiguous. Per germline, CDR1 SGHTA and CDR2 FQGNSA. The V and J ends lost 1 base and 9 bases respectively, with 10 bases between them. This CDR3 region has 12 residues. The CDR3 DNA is TGTGCCAGCAGCTTAGGAGAGACGTGGCAGTACTTC. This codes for CASSLGETWQYF.

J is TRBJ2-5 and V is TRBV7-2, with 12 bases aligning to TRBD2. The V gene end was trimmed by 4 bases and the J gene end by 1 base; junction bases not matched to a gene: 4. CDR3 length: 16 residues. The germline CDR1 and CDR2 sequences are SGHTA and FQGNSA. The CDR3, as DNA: TGTGCCAGCAGCTCCGGACTAGCGGGGTTCCAAGAGACCCAGTACTTC. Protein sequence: CASSSGLAGFQETQYF.

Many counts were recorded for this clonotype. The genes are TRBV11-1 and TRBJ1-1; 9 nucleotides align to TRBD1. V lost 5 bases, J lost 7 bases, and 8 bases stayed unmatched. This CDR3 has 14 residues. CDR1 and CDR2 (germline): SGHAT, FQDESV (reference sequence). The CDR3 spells CASSAGQGRDEAFF. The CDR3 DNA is TGTGCCAGCAGCGCGGGACAGGGTAGGGATGAAGCTTTCTTT.

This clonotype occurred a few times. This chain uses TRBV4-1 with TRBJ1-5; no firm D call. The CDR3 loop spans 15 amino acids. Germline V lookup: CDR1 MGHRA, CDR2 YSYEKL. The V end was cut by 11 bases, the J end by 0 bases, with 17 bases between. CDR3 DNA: TGCGCCCCCAGCCAAGGTGGTCTTAGCAATCAGCCCCAGCATTTT. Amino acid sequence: CAPSQGGLSNQPQHF.

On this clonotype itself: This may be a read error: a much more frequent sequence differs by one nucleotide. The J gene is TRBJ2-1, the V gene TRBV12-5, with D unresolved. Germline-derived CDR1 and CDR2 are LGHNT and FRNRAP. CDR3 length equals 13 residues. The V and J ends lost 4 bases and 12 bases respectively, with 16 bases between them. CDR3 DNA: TGTGCTAGTGGTTCGGTACGGTTGGAGAGGCAGTTCTTC. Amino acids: CASGSVRLERQFF.

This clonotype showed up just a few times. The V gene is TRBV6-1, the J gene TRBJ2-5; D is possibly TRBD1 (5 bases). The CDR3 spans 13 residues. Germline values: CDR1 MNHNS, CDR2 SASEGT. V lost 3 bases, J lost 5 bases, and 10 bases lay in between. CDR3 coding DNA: TGTGCCAGCAGTGATTATCCAGGGGAGACCCAGTACTTC. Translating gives CASSDYPGETQYF.

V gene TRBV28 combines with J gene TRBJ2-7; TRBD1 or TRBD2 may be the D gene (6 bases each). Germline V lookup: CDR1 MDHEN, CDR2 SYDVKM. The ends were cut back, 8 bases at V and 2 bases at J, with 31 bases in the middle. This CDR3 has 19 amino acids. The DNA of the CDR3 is TGTGCCAGCCCGCCATCAGGGCAGGGGATTCAGGCGGGGCCCTACGAGCAGTACTTC. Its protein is CASPPSGQGIQAGPYEQYF.

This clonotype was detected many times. CDR3 loop: CASSQTGQGLKNEQFF. The CDR3, as DNA: TGTGCCAGCAGCCAAACGGGACAGGGGCTTAAAAATGAGCAGTTCTTC. The chain is built from TRBV14 and TRBJ2-1; 10 bases are a match to TRBD1. CDR1 is SGHDN, CDR2 FVKESK, per germline. With 2 bases clipped from V and 7 bases from J, the junction kept 8 bases outside the gene matches. The CDR3 totals 16 residues.

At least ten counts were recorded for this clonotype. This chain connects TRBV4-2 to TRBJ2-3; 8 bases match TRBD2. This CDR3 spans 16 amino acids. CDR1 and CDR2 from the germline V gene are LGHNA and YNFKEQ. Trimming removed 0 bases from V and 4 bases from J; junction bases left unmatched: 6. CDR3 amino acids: CASSQEAGAVSDTQYF. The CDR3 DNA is TGTGCCAGCAGCCAAGAAGCGGGAGCGGTCTCAGATACGCAGTATTTT.

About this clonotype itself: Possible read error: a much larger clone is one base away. CDR3 amino acids: CASSLEGSSYNSPFHF. The CDR3 nucleotides read TGCGCCAGCAGCTTGGAAGGGAGCTCCTATAATTCACCCTTCCACTTT. The J gene is TRBJ1-6, the V gene TRBV5-1; D unclear. The CDR3 extends over 16 amino acids. Looked up from germline, CDR1 is SGHRS and CDR2 is YFSETQ.

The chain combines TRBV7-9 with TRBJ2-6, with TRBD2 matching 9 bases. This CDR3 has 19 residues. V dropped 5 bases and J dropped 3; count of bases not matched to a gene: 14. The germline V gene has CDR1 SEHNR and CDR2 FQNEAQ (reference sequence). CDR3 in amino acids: CASSLEEVGLAIGANVLTF. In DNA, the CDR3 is TGTGCCAGCAGCCTAGAGGAGGTTGGACTAGCGATTGGGGCCAACGTCCTGACTTTC.

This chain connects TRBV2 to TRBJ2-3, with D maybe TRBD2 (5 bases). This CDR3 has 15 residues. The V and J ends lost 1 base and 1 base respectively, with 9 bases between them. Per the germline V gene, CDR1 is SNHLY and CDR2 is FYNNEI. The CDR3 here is CASSEGLAGTDTQYF. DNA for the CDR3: TGTGCCAGCAGTGAAGGCCTAGCAGGCACAGATACGCAGTATTTT. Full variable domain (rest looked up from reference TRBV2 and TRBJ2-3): EPEVTQTPSHQVTQMGQEVILRCVPISNHLYFYWYRQILGQKVEFLVSFYNNEISEKSEIFDDQFSVERPDGSNFTLKIRSTKLEDSAMYFCASSEGLAGTDTQYFGPGTRLTVL.

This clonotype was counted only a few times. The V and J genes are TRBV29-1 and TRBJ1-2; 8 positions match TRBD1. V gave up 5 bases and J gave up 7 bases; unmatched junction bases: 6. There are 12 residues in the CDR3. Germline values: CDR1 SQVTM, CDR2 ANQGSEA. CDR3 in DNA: TGCAGCGTTACCCCCGGACAGGGTGGCTACACCTTC. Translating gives CSVTPGQGGYTF.

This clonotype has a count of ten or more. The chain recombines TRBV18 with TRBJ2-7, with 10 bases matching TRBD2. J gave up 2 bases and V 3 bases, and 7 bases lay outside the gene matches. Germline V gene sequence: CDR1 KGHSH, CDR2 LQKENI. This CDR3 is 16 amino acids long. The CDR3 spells CASSPHGLAEPYEQYF. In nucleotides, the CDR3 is TGTGCCAGCTCACCCCATGGACTAGCGGAACCCTACGAGCAGTACTTC. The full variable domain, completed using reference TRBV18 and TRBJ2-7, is NAGVMQNPRHLVRRRGQEARLRCSPMKGHSHVYWYRQLPEEGLKFMVYLQKENIIDESGMPKERFSAEFPKEGPSILRIQQVVRGDSAAYFCASSPHGLAEPYEQYFGPGTRLTVT.

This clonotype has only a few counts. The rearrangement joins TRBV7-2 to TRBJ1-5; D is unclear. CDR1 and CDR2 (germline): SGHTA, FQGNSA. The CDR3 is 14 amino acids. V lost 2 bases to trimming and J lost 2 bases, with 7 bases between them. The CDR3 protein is CASSLRRGNQPQHF. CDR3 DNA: TGTGCCAGCAGCTTAAGGAGGGGCAATCAGCCCCAGCATTTT.

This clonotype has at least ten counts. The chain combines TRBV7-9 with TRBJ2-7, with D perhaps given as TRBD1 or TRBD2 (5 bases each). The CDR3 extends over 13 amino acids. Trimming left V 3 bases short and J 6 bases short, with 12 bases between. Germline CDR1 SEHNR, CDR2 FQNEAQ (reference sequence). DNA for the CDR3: TGTGCCAGCAGCTTCGGTATCGGGACCGAGCAGTACTTC. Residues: CASSFGIGTEQYF.

CDR3 in DNA: TGTGCCAGCTCCTCCTCGTACGGCTACAATGAGCAGTTCTTC. This gives the protein CASSSSYGYNEQFF. The rearrangement uses TRBV28 and TRBJ2-1; D is uncertain. Trimming took off 8 bases at V and 3 bases at J, with 14 bases between the two ends. The CDR3 totals 14 residues. From germline, CDR1 is MDHEN and CDR2 SYDVKM.

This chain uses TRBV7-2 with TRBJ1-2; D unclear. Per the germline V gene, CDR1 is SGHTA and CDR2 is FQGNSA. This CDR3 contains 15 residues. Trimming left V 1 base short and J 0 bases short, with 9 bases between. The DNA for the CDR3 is TGTGCCAGCAGCTTAGGGTCTCAGACTAACTATGGCTACACCTTC. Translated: CASSLGSQTNYGYTF. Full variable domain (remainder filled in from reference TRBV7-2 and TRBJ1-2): GAGVSQSPSNKVTEKGKDVELRCDPISGHTALYWYRQSLGQGLEFLIYFQGNSAPDKSGLPSDRFSAERTGGSVSTLTIQRTQQEDSAVYLCASSLGSQTNYGYTFGSGTRLTVV.

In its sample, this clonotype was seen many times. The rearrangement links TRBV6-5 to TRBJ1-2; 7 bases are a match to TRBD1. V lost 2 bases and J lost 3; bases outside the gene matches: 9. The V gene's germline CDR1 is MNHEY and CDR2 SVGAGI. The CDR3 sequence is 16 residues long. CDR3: CASSYRAGGMDYGYTF. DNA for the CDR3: TGTGCCAGCAGTTACCGCGCAGGGGGGATGGACTATGGCTACACCTTC.

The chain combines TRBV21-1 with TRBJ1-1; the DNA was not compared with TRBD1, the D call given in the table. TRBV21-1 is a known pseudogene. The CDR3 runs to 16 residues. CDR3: CASSNHYRGRYTEAFF. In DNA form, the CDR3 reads TGTGCCAGCAGCAATCACTACAGGGGTCGTTATACTGAAGCTTTCTTT.

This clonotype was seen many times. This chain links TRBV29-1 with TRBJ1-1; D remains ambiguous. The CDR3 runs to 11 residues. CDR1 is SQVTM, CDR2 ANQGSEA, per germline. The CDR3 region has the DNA TGCAGTGGAGCTCCGGGAACTGAAGCTTTCTTT. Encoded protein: CSGAPGTEAFF.

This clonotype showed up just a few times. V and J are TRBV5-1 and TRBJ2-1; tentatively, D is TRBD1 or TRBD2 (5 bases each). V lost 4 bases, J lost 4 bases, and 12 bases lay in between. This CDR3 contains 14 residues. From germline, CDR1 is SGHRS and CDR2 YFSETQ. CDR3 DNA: TGCGCCAGCAGCGTAAGGGACGGTTACAATGAGCAGTTCTTC. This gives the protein CASSVRDGYNEQFF.

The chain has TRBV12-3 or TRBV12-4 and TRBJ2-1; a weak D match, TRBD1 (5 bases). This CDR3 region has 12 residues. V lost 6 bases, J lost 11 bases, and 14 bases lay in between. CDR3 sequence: CASSLGQVKQFF. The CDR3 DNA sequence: TGTGCCAGCAGCCTGGGGCAGGTCAAGCAGTTCTTC.

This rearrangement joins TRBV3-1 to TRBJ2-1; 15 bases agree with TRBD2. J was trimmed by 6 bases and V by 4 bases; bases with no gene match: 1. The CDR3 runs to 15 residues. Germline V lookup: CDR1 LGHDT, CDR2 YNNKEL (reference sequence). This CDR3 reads CASSPGLAGGNEQFF. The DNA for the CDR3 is TGTGCCAGCAGCCCGGGACTAGCGGGAGGCAATGAGCAGTTCTTC.